The clone carrying this T cell receptor (beta chain) was detected only a few times. Sequence at one end of the junction differs from germline and may be a read error. The germline V gene has CDR1 SEHNR and CDR2 FQNEAQ (reference sequence). This CDR3 contains 13 residues. Template material for amplifying TCR beta CDR3 regions consisted of RNA transcripts. Carried out on the TCR CDR3, a first-round RT-PCR used the HTBI primer set. TCRdb re-called the multiplex PCR reads through MiXCR, storing one row per CDR3 protein. The sample holds fewer than 200,000 distinct CDR3 sequences, approximately 15% seen once. This entry comes from a study of T cells in Graves' hyperthyroidism and ophthalmopathy.

This chain connects TRBV7-9 to TRBJ1-1; no clear D. The specimen sequenced was blood. This receptor was identified in a woman aged 50 to 60 with Graves' hyperthyroidism. The CDR3, as DNA: TGTGCCAGCAGCGGAGGATCGGGCACTGAAGCTTCCTTT. This encodes CASSGGSGTEASF.